This T cell receptor beta chain is from a study of response to subunit inactivated influenza vaccine. CDR1 KGHSH and CDR2 LQKENI come from the germline V gene. The CDR3 loop spans 16 amino acids. V was clipped by 5 bases and J by 0 bases, with 14 bases between them. TCRdb recomputed calls from the RT-PCR reads with MiXCR, one row per CDR3 protein. This table has roughly 700,000 distinct CDR3 sequences, 15% to 19% appearing once. Findings and limits, study-wide: The authors suggested that every seasonal influenza vaccination recruits few new T cells.

This clonotype was seen a handful of times. Its antigen is currently unknown. The receptor was derived from a man aged 45 to 65 who received an inactivated influenza vaccine. This sequence joins TRBV18 and TRBJ1-3; no reliable D call. The source material was PBMCs from blood, sampled 11 to 12 days after vaccination. Here the CDR3 reads CASSSGISSSGNTIYF. CDR3 DNA sequence: TGTGCCAGCTCATCCGGGATCTCGAGCTCTGGAAACACCATATATTTT. The full variable domain, its missing parts supplied by reference TRBV18 and TRBJ1-3, is NAGVMQNPRHLVRRRGQEARLRCSPMKGHSHVYWYRQLPEEGLKFMVYLQKENIIDESGMPKERFSAEFPKEGPSILRIQQVVRGDSAAYFCASSSGISSSGNTIYFGEGSWLTVV.